The clone carrying this T cell receptor (beta chain) was seen more than once but under ten times. The antigen is undetermined. The study isolated at least 6.5 million PBMCs from each sample. The sample originates from a study of blood T cells in healthy people across ages. Findings of the study overall: Long-lived and aged donors differed, with more naive CD4+ cells and higher diversity in the long-lived. Roughly linear age-related decline in beta diversity appeared, significant by age 40. Any conclusive comparison of naive versus antigen-experienced cells was prevented by using unsorted PBMCs.

For the second PCR, which ran for about 6 to 11 cycles, a sample-barcoded 5' primer and a J-beta primer mix were used. One entry per CDR3 protein results from TCRdb running MiXCR on the 5' RACE reads. In the table there are 1.2 million to 1.5 million distinct CDR3 sequences, approximately 63% of which are singletons. Germline lookup yields CDR1 MGHRA and CDR2 YSYEKL. There are 14 residues in the CDR3. Unmatched junction bases numbered 3, after V lost 5 bases and J lost 0 bases. J is TRBJ1-2 and V is TRBV4-1; 7 bases map to TRBD1. The sample was blood. The sequence came from a young man in good health. The CDR3 DNA is TGCGCCAGCAGCATACAGGGGTCTAACTATGGCTACACCTTC. Protein sequence: CASSIQGSNYGYTF.